This TCR beta chain was found in a study of vaccination and CD4 T cells after COVID-19. Study in general: Post-vaccine sampling followed dose two by a median roughly 76 days (range 14 to 241).

Treatment indicated: roughly 11-day PBMC culture with coronavirus spike peptide pools or control peptides (ViraFEST assay). About this clonotype: Its antigen remains unidentified.

An Oncomine TCR Beta short-read assay was used to sequence the DNA from cultured CD4+ T cells. TCRdb reanalysed the PCR reads using MiXCR and keeps one entry per CDR3 protein. The repertoire holds 19,000 or so distinct CDR3 sequences, over 60% seen once, with about a sixth in the top ten. The CDR3 length is 15 residues. V dropped 3 bases and J dropped 3 bases, with 9 bases sitting between them. The germline CDR1 and CDR2 sequences are MGHDK and SYGVNS. The chain employs TRBV25-1 and TRBJ1-6; a possible D gene is TRBD1 (5 bases). This clonotype was sampled from a human donor who received a COVID-19 vaccine. Sequencing used CD4+ T cells from blood, cultured in vitro, obtained after SARS-CoV-2 vaccination. This chain's CDR3 is CASSDRGDYNSPLHF. CDR3 nucleotides: TGTGCCAGCAGTGACCGGGGGGACTATAATTCACCCCTCCACTTT.